These 21 T cell receptor beta chains were all obtained from the same sample, sequenced in a study of Ad26.COV2.S vaccination and SARS-CoV-2 variants. The repertoire was sequenced with immunoSEQ multiplex PCR; TCRdb's copy has only in-frame clones and lacks some. In the table there are some 240,000 clones, roughly 89% of which are singletons. The treatment: around 19 received Ad26.COV2.S at low or high dose, single or two shots; about 5 received placebo; per-sample allocation not given. After the first vaccine or placebo injection, samples were drawn on day 63. The material sequenced was peripheral blood, taken in a trial of Ad26.COV2.S vaccine versus placebo. These receptors originate from a person between 18 and 65 years old who received the Ad26.COV2.S COVID-19 vaccine or a placebo.

This chain uses TRBV19 with TRBJ2-7; a possible D gene is TRBD2 (7 bases). V dropped 5 bases and J dropped 2 bases, with 13 bases sitting between them. The CDR3 totals 14 residues. Germline assignment: CDR1 LNHDA and CDR2 SQIVND (reference sequence). The CDR3 sequence is CASSSRGGTYEQYF. DNA of the CDR3: TGTGCCAGTAGTTCCCGCGGGGGCACCTACGAGCAGTACTTC.

The rearrangement links TRBV6-6 to TRBJ2-7, with 7 positions matching TRBD1. The CDR3 totals 14 residues. V dropped 6 bases and J dropped 3; count of bases not matched to a gene: 8. The germline CDR1 and CDR2 sequences are MNHNY and SVGAGI (reference sequence). The chain's CDR3 is CASRATGERYEQYF. For the CDR3, the DNA is TGTGCCAGCAGGGCCACAGGGGAACGCTACGAGCAGTACTTC.

The CDR3 loop is CASSLATSGGIWDNEQFF. The CDR3 DNA sequence: TGCGCCAGCAGCTTGGCAACTAGCGGGGGAATCTGGGACAATGAGCAGTTCTTC. The chain carries TRBV5-1 and TRBJ2-1, with 11 bases that match TRBD2. The V segment lost 0 bases and the J segment 5 bases; nucleotides outside the gene matches: 10. Germline V gene lookup returns CDR1 SGHRS and CDR2 YFSETQ. The CDR3 length is 18 residues.

This clone is medium-sized in the sample. The V call is TRBV30, the J call TRBJ2-1; 10 nucleotides match TRBD2. CDR3 length: 15 residues. Germline V gives CDR1 GTSNPN, CDR2 SVGIG (reference sequence). Losses at the gene ends were 3 bases for V and 4 bases for J; bases not matched to a gene: 6. The CDR3 sequence is CAWSDSGRPYNEQFF. The CDR3 DNA sequence: TGTGCCTGGAGCGATAGCGGGAGGCCATACAATGAGCAGTTCTTC.

The J gene is TRBJ2-3, the V gene TRBV2; 7 nucleotides match TRBD2. Germline assignment: CDR1 SNHLY and CDR2 FYNNEI. The V and J ends lost 5 bases and 6 bases, in that order; junction bases with no gene match: 8. This CDR3 is built from 14 residues. The CDR3 nucleotides read TGTGCCAGCAGTCCAAGCGGGGTGGGGGATACGCAGTATTTT. Residues: CASSPSGVGDTQYF.

The gene calls are TRBV7-2 and TRBJ2-5; D might be TRBD1 (7 bases). Trimming took off 5 bases at V and 3 bases at J, with 10 bases between the two ends. The length of the CDR3 is 13 residues. CDR1 and CDR2 from the germline V gene are SGHTA and FQGNSA. Here the CDR3 reads CASSAGQKETQYF. CDR3 coding DNA: TGTGCCAGCAGCGCGGGACAGAAAGAGACCCAGTACTTC.

The chain combines TRBV6-4 with TRBJ2-7, with 7 bases lining up with TRBD1. CDR1 and CDR2 (germline): MRHNA, SNTAGT. The CDR3 has 13 amino acids. The ends lost 9 bases at V and 2 bases at J; junction bases unmatched: 7. Here the CDR3 DNA reads TGTGCCAGACTACGGGACAGCACCTACGAGCAGTACGTC. As protein: CARLRDSTYEQYV.

V and J are TRBV24-1 and TRBJ2-1; 9 bases are shared with TRBD1. This CDR3 has 18 amino acids. Unmatched junction bases numbered 5, after V lost 0 bases and J lost 0 bases. Germline V CDR1 and CDR2: KGHDR, SFDVKD. CDR3 bases: TGTGCCACCAGTGATTTGGGGGTGACAGGGGGCTCCTACAATGAGCAGTTCTTC. Amino acids: CATSDLGVTGGSYNEQFF.

V and J are TRBV6-6 and TRBJ2-7; the match to TRBD1 covers 7 bases. CDR1 and CDR2 (germline): MNHNY, SVGAGI (reference sequence). The CDR3 length is 11 residues. The V segment lost 10 bases and the J segment 9 bases; nucleotides outside the gene matches: 9. CDR3 sequence reads: CATRDSLWQYF. As DNA, the CDR3 is TGTGCCACCCGGGACAGTTTATGGCAGTACTTC.

The chain joins TRBV2 to TRBJ2-5; D gene unclear. The V gene lost 11 bases and the J gene lost 5 bases, with 18 bases spanning the gap. Germline V gives CDR1 SNHLY, CDR2 FYNNEI. The CDR3 covers 13 residues. The CDR3 bases are TGTGCCGGAGAGGCCTTCCCGAGGGAGACCCAGTACTTC. This codes for CAGEAFPRETQYF.

This rearrangement joins TRBV6-2 or TRBV6-3 to TRBJ2-7; 7 bases are a match to TRBD2. Germline-derived CDR1 and CDR2 are MNHEY and SVGEGT. Trimming cost V 3 bases and J 4 bases; bases outside gene matches: 6. The CDR3 loop spans 14 amino acids. CDR3 nucleotide sequence: TGTGCCAGCAGTTATCCGGGACTAATTTACGAGCAGTACGTC. Translating gives CASSYPGLIYEQYV.

The J gene is TRBJ2-1, the V gene TRBV5-1, with unresolved D. V lost 3 bases and J 7 bases, leaving 11 bases between the germline ends. Germline V gene lookup returns CDR1 SGHRS and CDR2 YFSETQ. The CDR3 contains 13 residues. DNA of the CDR3: TGCGCCAGCAGCTCCCAACTTGGGAATGAGCAGTTCTTC. Translating it yields CASSSQLGNEQFF.

The chain links TRBV7-2 to TRBJ1-1; tentatively, D is TRBD1 (5 bases). CDR1 is SGHTA and CDR2 is FQGNSA in the germline V gene. The CDR3 contains 13 residues. V was cut by 2 bases and J by 3 bases, with 7 bases left in between. The CDR3 sequence is CASSLMGDTEAFF. The CDR3 region has the DNA TGTGCCAGCAGCTTAATGGGGGACACTGAAGCTTTCTTT.

The V gene is TRBV21-1, the J gene TRBJ2-7; no check of the table's D call, TRBD2, against the DNA was made. TRBV21-1 is a pseudogene. The CDR3 is made up of 16 amino acids. CDR3 loop: CASSPRLAGASYEQYV. Here the CDR3 DNA reads TGTGCCAGCAGTCCTCGACTAGCGGGGGCCTCCTACGAGCAGTACGTC.

The chain uses TRBV5-6 and TRBJ1-2; maybe TRBD1 (5 bases). V was pared by 2 bases and J by 5 bases, with 13 bases between. Per the germline V gene, CDR1 is SGHDT and CDR2 is YYEEEE. CDR3 length: 14 residues. The DNA for the CDR3 is TGTGCCAGCAGCTTCACAGGTTTTCAGTATGGCTACACCTTC. Protein product: CASSFTGFQYGYTF. Using reference TRBV5-6 and TRBJ1-2 for the parts outside the CDR3, the full variable domain is DAGVTQSPTHLIKTRGQQVTLRCSPKSGHDTVSWYQQALGQGPQFIFQYYEEEERQRGNFPDRFSGHQFPNYSSELNVNALLLGDSALYLCASSFTGFQYGYTFGSGTRLTVV.

A remark on this clone: Other DNA sequences of this sample code for an identical CDR3. This chain joins TRBV19 and TRBJ2-5; TRBD1 matches at 8 bases. V lost 2 bases, J lost 3 bases, and 5 bases stayed unmatched. Germline loops: CDR1 LNHDA, CDR2 SQIVND (reference sequence). This CDR3 is 15 amino acids long. In nucleotides, the CDR3 is TGTGCCAGTAGTATACTAGGACAGGGCAAAGAGACCCAGTACTTC. It encodes CASSILGQGKETQYF. Variable domain in full (rest from reference TRBV19 and TRBJ2-5): DGGITQSPKYLFRKEGQNVTLSCEQNLNHDAMYWYRQDPGQGLRLIYYSQIVNDFQKGDIAEGYSVSREKKESFPLTVTSAQKNPTAFYLCASSILGQGKETQYFGPGTRLLVL.

V usage is TRBV9 and J usage is TRBJ2-7; unclear D gene. There are 15 residues in the CDR3. The germline CDR1 and CDR2 sequences are SGDLS and YYNGEE. V shed 0 bases and J shed 2 bases, with 12 bases lying between them. CDR3 region: CASSVAPGLAYEQYF. CDR3 nucleotides: TGTGCCAGCAGCGTAGCCCCGGGTTTGGCCTACGAGCAGTACTTC.

This sequence joins TRBV5-4 and TRBJ2-7, with TRBD1 matching over 7 bases. V lost 2 bases, J lost 3 bases, and 5 bases stayed unmatched. The CDR3 sequence is 14 residues long. Per the germline V gene, CDR1 is SGHNT and CDR2 is YYREEE (reference sequence). Written as DNA, the CDR3 is TGTGCCAGCAGCTTTGGGACAGACTACTACGAGCAGTACTTC. Its translation is CASSFGTDYYEQYF.

The rearrangement uses TRBV27 and TRBJ2-3, with a weak D call TRBD1 (6 bases). Germline assignment: CDR1 MNHEY and CDR2 SMNVEV (reference sequence). There are 17 residues in the CDR3. Trimming left V 2 bases short and J 3 bases short, with 18 bases between. CDR3 coding DNA: TGTGCCAGCAGTTTAGGACAGCTCCCCAAGGGGACAGATACGCAGTATTTT. This gives the protein CASSLGQLPKGTDTQYF.

This chain joins TRBV6-6 and TRBJ1-2, with D possibly matching TRBD1 (6 bases). Germline V gene sequence: CDR1 MNHNY, CDR2 SVGAGI (reference sequence). V was pared by 5 bases and J by 5 bases, with 15 bases between. The CDR3 is 14 residues long. Here the CDR3 DNA reads TGTGCCAGCAGTAACCCAGGGGAAGGATATGGCTACACCTTC. Translated, it gives CASSNPGEGYGYTF.

This clone was observed a single time. The chain combines TRBV5-3 with TRBJ2-1, with 9 positions matching TRBD1. TRBV5-3 is an open reading frame whose function is uncertain. V was clipped by 4 bases and J by 8 bases; unmatched bases: 10. The CDR3 is 15 amino acids. CDR3 residues: CARSTIGTGLDEQFF. As DNA, the CDR3 is TGTGCCAGAAGCACCATCGGGACAGGGCTCGATGAGCAGTTCTTC.